This T cell receptor beta chain was profiled in a study of cytomegalovirus exposure and HLA in healthy donors. TCRdb keeps only in-frame clones here, not all; method: immunoSEQ multiplex PCR. The table lists over 110,000 clones, more than 75% of them singletons. In the case of this clone: Its antigen is as yet unknown.

Whole-study findings and limits: In vitro confirmation showed a few CMV-associated chains to be CMV antigen specific.

Trimming cost V 2 bases and J 4 bases; bases outside gene matches: 4. In germline, CDR1 is SGHNT, CDR2 YENEEA. This CDR3 has 14 residues. The sequence derives from a man aged 18 to 30 in good health and CMV-seropositive. This chain connects TRBV11-3 to TRBJ1-2; 7 nucleotides line up with TRBD1. Sequencing was performed on PBMCs. The CDR3 DNA sequence: TGTGCCAGCAGCTTAACGGGGACAGTCTATGGCTACACCTTC. Translated, it gives CASSLTGTVYGYTF.